The next 24 T cell receptor beta chains were all read from a single sample in a study of cytomegalovirus exposure and HLA in healthy donors (dated by TCRdb to about 2017). The method was the immunoSEQ multiplex PCR assay. For the multiplex PCR, a mixture combining 60 forward primers for TCR Vbeta segments and 13 reverse primers for TCR Jbeta segments was used. In TCRdb, the immuneACCESS table is reduced to in-frame sequences with V and J assigned. These tables do not hold every clone; where another copy was compared, an unresolved V gene accounts for under half, and the others remain unexplained. The sample table lists about 160,000 clones, over 75% of them with a count of one. The biggest ten clones account for roughly 1.7% of the sample. Sequencing was performed on PBMCs. The receptors derive from a woman aged 25 to 39 in good health and CMV-seronegative.

In this sample, this clone turned up once. The V call is TRBV27, the J call TRBJ1-6; D gene ambiguous. The CDR3 runs 13 residues. Trimming cost V 0 bases and J 14 bases, with 11 bases left between them. In germline, CDR1 is MNHEY, CDR2 SMNVEV (reference sequence). CDR3 coding DNA: TGTGCCAGCAGTTTATCAGTACAAAGAACCCTCCACTTT. Translation: CASSLSVQRTLHF.

The table lists this clone with a count of one. The chain is built from TRBV6-5 and TRBJ1-1, with a tentative D call TRBD1 (5 bases). This CDR3 has 13 residues. Germline-derived CDR1 and CDR2 are MNHEY and SVGAGI. Deletions cut 7 bases from V and 6 bases from J, with 15 bases between. The DNA of the CDR3 is TGTGCCAGCACTAGGGGAGGAAGAGCTGAAGCTTTCTTT. Protein product: CASTRGGRAEAFF.

This rearrangement joins TRBV9 to TRBJ1-5, with a weak D call TRBD1 (6 bases). This CDR3 spans 15 amino acids. Trimming shortened V by 0 bases and J by 3 bases, and 10 bases separated the two germline ends. Germline V lookup: CDR1 SGDLS, CDR2 YYNGEE. The CDR3 region is CASSVGGGANQPQHF. Here the CDR3 DNA reads TGTGCCAGCAGCGTAGGTGGGGGCGCCAATCAGCCCCAGCATTTT.

The J gene is TRBJ1-1, the V gene TRBV5-1, with D maybe TRBD1 (6 bases). This CDR3 comprises 14 residues. V was clipped by 2 bases and J by 1 base, with 9 bases between them. Looked up from germline, CDR1 is SGHRS and CDR2 is YFSETQ. The CDR3 spells CASSFGQPNTEAFF. The CDR3 DNA follows: TGCGCCAGCAGCTTCGGACAGCCGAACACTGAAGCTTTCTTT. Using reference TRBV5-1 and TRBJ1-1 for the parts outside the CDR3, the full variable domain is KAGVTQTPRYLIKTRGQQVTLSCSPISGHRSVSWYQQTPGQGLQFLFEYFSETQRNKGNFPGRFSGRQFSNSRSEMNVSTLELGDSALYLCASSFGQPNTEAFFGQGTRLTVV.

The chain carries TRBV5-4 and TRBJ2-5; TRBD1 might be the D (6 bases). The CDR3 sequence is 15 residues long. Trimming took off 0 bases at V and 2 bases at J, with 11 bases between the two ends. The germline V gene encodes CDR1 SGHNT and CDR2 YYREEE (reference sequence). CDR3 in DNA: TGTGCCAGCAGCTTGGTAGGTCAGGGGCAAGAGACCCAGTACTTC. Translated, it gives CASSLVGQGQETQYF.

This clone was picked up one time. This chain links TRBV9 with TRBJ1-5; D might be TRBD1 (5 bases). Trimming left V 3 bases short and J 5 bases short, with 9 bases between. The CDR3 covers 13 residues. Germline assignment: CDR1 SGDLS and CDR2 YYNGEE. The CDR3 loop reads CASSADSDQPQHF. The DNA of the CDR3 is TGTGCCAGCAGCGCCGACAGCGATCAGCCCCAGCATTTT.

V gene TRBV16 combines with J gene TRBJ1-6, with TRBD1 as a possible D gene (5 bases). Germline CDR1 reads KGHSY; CDR2 reads FQNENV. V dropped 4 bases and J dropped 10 bases, with 26 bases sitting between them. The CDR3 length is 18 residues. The CDR3 DNA follows: TGTGCCAGCAGCCTTGACAGTGTTTTGAGATCCCCCAACTCACCCCTCCACTTT. Its translation: CASSLDSVLRSPNSPLHF.

The V and J genes are TRBV4-2 and TRBJ1-2; the D is unclear. The CDR3 loop spans 15 amino acids. Germline V gene sequence: CDR1 LGHNA, CDR2 YNFKEQ. Trimming took 4 bases from V and 0 from J, leaving 12 bases between them. This CDR3 reads CASSPEAASNYGYTF. The DNA of the CDR3 is TGTGCCAGCAGCCCAGAAGCGGCTTCTAACTATGGCTACACCTTC.

The chain joins TRBV19 to TRBJ2-1; a weak D match, TRBD2 (6 bases). V was shortened by 3 bases and J by 0 bases, with 15 bases between the two germline ends. Germline lookup yields CDR1 LNHDA and CDR2 SQIVND (reference sequence). The CDR3 covers 17 residues. The CDR3 loop is CASSIAGIGSSYNEQFF. The CDR3 DNA reads as TGTGCCAGTAGTATTGCGGGGATCGGAAGCTCCTACAATGAGCAGTTCTTC.

This clone was recorded only once. V is TRBV10-3 and J is TRBJ2-2, with 7 bases lining up with TRBD2. V was pared by 6 bases and J by 5 bases, with 18 bases of the junction left unmatched. Germline loops: CDR1 ENHRY, CDR2 SYGVKD. This CDR3 region has 18 residues. The CDR3, as DNA: TGTGCCATCAGCGGCCATCAGGGCGGGAGCGGTCTTACCGGGGAGCTGTTTTTT. It is translated as CAISGHQGGSGLTGELFF.

The genes are TRBV19 and TRBJ2-5, with D perhaps TRBD1 (6 bases). CDR1 and CDR2 from the germline V gene are LNHDA and SQIVND (reference sequence). Trimming took 6 bases from V and 1 from J, leaving 15 bases between them. This CDR3 contains 15 residues. The CDR3 coding sequence is TGTGCCAGTAGCTACCGTTACAGGGCCCAAGAGACCCAGTACTTC. As protein: CASSYRYRAQETQYF.

The chain combines TRBV6-5 with TRBJ1-1; TRBD1 might be the D (5 bases). Germline V CDR1 and CDR2: MNHEY, SVGAGI. The CDR3 is made up of 13 amino acids. V dropped 7 bases and J dropped 4 bases, with 13 bases sitting between them. In DNA form, the CDR3 reads TGTGCCAGCAAGATCGGGGGAAGCACTGAAGCTTTCTTT. Translated, it gives CASKIGGSTEAFF.

This chain connects TRBV9 to TRBJ2-1; TRBD2 aligns across 9 bases. The CDR3 length is 16 residues. V lost 0 bases and J lost 7; bases outside the gene matches: 8. Germline loops: CDR1 SGDLS, CDR2 YYNGEE. CDR3 residues: CASSVGGTSWGNEQFF. As DNA, the CDR3 is TGTGCCAGCAGCGTAGGGGGGACTAGCTGGGGAAATGAGCAGTTCTTC.

The chain carries TRBV27 and TRBJ1-2; TRBD1 matches 7 bases. The CDR3 spans 14 residues. V lost 6 bases, J lost 4 bases, and 8 bases stayed unmatched. Germline values: CDR1 MNHEY, CDR2 SMNVEV (reference sequence). The DNA for the CDR3 is TGTGCCAGCAGACAAGGGGACAGACGCTATGGCTACACCTTC. The encoded protein is CASRQGDRRYGYTF.

The CDR3 here is CASSLGHNYGYTF. As DNA, the CDR3 is TGTGCCAGCAGCTTGGGGCATAACTATGGCTACACCTTC. The chain combines TRBV7-9 with TRBJ1-2; D might be TRBD1 (5 bases). CDR1 is SEHNR, CDR2 FQNEAQ, per germline (reference sequence). Deletions cut 3 bases from V and 1 base from J, with 6 bases between. CDR3 length equals 13 residues. The full variable domain, rest sourced from reference TRBV7-9 and TRBJ1-2, is DTGVSQNPRHKITKRGQNVTFRCDPISEHNRLYWYRQTLGQGPEFLTYFQNEAQLEKSRLLSDRFSAERPKGSFSTLEIQRTEQGDSAMYLCASSLGHNYGYTFGSGTRLTVV.

This rearrangement joins TRBV25-1 to TRBJ2-1; 10 bases are shared with TRBD2. Per the germline V gene, CDR1 is MGHDK and CDR2 is SYGVNS. This CDR3 region has 15 residues. J was trimmed by 2 bases and V by 6 bases; bases with no gene match: 4. CDR3 DNA sequence: TGTGCCAGCAGGGCTAGCGGGAGACCCTACAATGAGCAGTTCTTC. As protein: CASRASGRPYNEQFF.

The CDR3 nucleotides read TGTGCCACCAAACGACAGGGGCTGCGCAATCAGCCCCAGCATTTT. It yields the protein CATKRQGLRNQPQHF. The chain couples TRBV19 to TRBJ1-5; 8 bases map to TRBD1. The V and J ends lost 10 bases and 2 bases, in that order; junction bases with no gene match: 10. Germline V CDR1 and CDR2: LNHDA, SQIVND (reference sequence). The CDR3 length is 15 residues.

The chain joins TRBV5-1 to TRBJ2-5, with 12 nucleotides matching TRBD1. The CDR3 totals 15 residues. J lost 6 bases, V lost 4 bases, and 7 bases had no gene match. Germline loops: CDR1 SGHRS, CDR2 YFSETQ. CDR3 residues: CASSQGQGAGKTQYF. The CDR3 nucleotides read TGCGCCAGCAGCCAGGGACAGGGGGCGGGAAAGACCCAGTACTTC.

The chain couples TRBV28 to TRBJ2-2, with 9 bases matching TRBD1. Looked up from germline, CDR1 is MDHEN and CDR2 is SYDVKM. The CDR3 totals 15 residues. Germline trimming cut 5 bases from V and 7 bases from J; bases unmatched to any gene: 8. The CDR3 region has the DNA TGTGCCAGCAGTCTATTGGAGGACAGGGGCGGGGAGCTGTTTTTT. Encoded protein: CASSLLEDRGGELFF.

The chain couples TRBV18 to TRBJ1-5, with TRBD1 as a possible D gene (6 bases). Germline V gene sequence: CDR1 KGHSH, CDR2 LQKENI. The V end lost 3 bases, the J end lost 6 bases, and 12 bases lay between the germline ends. This CDR3 has 14 residues. The CDR3, as DNA: TGTGCCAGCTCACCCCAGGGGAGAAGTCAGCCCCAGCATTTT. Translation: CASSPQGRSQPQHF. Full variable domain (rest looked up from reference TRBV18 and TRBJ1-5): NAGVMQNPRHLVRRRGQEARLRCSPMKGHSHVYWYRQLPEEGLKFMVYLQKENIIDESGMPKERFSAEFPKEGPSILRIQQVVRGDSAAYFCASSPQGRSQPQHFGDGTRLSIL.

The chain is built from TRBV9 and TRBJ1-2, with 7 bases that match TRBD1. Germline trimming cut 0 bases from V and 4 bases from J; bases unmatched to any gene: 12. This CDR3 contains 17 residues. Germline V gene lookup returns CDR1 SGDLS and CDR2 YYNGEE. CDR3 loop: CASSVDRIRGDVYGYTF. As DNA, the CDR3 is TGTGCCAGCAGCGTAGATCGAATCAGGGGGGATGTCTATGGCTACACCTTC.

The CDR3 DNA follows: TGTGCCAGCAGCGAGACAGGGACGCCTGCCTCTGGAAACACCATATATTTT. Translating it yields CASSETGTPASGNTIYF. This chain connects TRBV7-9 to TRBJ1-3; 7 nucleotides line up with TRBD1. The V segment lost 5 bases and the J segment 0 bases; nucleotides outside the gene matches: 10. The CDR3 has 17 amino acids. Germline values: CDR1 SEHNR, CDR2 FQNEAQ (reference sequence).

This clone was picked up one time. The CDR3, as DNA: TGTGCCAGCAGTTACTCACCTTTTTCTGACACCGAGCAGTTCTTC. Protein product: CASSYSPFSDTEQFF. This rearrangement joins TRBV6-6 to TRBJ2-1, with D unresolved. The ends were cut back, 0 bases at V and 10 bases at J, with 16 bases in the middle. Germline CDR1 and CDR2: MNHNY and SVGAGI (reference sequence). The CDR3 contains 15 residues.

The chain employs TRBV30 and TRBJ2-5; 12 bases are shared with TRBD1. V was clipped by 8 bases and J by 4 bases; unmatched bases: 5. CDR3 length: 13 amino acids. Germline V lookup: CDR1 GTSNPN, CDR2 SVGIG (reference sequence). The CDR3 region is CAGDRGLVETQYF. CDR3 sequence (DNA): TGTGCCGGGGACAGGGGGCTGGTAGAGACCCAGTACTTC.